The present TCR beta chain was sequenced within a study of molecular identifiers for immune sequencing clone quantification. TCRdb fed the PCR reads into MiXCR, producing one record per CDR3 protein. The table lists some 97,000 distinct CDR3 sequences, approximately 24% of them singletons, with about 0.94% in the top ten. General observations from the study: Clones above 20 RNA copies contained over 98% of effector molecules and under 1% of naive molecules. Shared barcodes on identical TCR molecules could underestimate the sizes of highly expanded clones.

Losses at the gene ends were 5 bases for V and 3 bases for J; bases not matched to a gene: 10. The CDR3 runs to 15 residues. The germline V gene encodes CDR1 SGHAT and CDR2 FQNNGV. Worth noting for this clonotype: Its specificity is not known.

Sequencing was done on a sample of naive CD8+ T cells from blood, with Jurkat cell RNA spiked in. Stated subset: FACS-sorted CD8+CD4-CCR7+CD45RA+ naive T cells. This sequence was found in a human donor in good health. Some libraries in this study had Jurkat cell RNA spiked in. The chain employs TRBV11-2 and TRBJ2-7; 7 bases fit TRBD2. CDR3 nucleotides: TGTGCCAGCAGCCCCGTAGCGGGCCTACACTACGAGCAGTACTTC. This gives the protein CASSPVAGLHYEQYF. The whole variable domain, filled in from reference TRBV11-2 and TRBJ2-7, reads EAGVAQSPRYKIIEKRQSVAFWCNPISGHATLYWYQQILGQGPKLLIQFQNNGVVDDSQLPKDRFSAERLKGVDSTLKIQPAKLEDSAVYLCASSPVAGLHYEQYFGPGTRLTVT.